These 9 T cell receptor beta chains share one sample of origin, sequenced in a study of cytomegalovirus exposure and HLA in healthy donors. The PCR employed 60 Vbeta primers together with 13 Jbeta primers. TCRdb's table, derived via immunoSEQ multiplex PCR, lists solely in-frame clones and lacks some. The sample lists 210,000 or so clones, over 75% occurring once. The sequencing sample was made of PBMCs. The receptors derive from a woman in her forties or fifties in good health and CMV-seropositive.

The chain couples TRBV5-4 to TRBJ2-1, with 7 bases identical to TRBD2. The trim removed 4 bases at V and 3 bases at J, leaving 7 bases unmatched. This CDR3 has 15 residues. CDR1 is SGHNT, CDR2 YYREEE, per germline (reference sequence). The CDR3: CASSRGGSYYNEQFF. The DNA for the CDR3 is TGTGCCAGCAGCCGGGGCGGGAGCTACTACAATGAGCAGTTCTTC.

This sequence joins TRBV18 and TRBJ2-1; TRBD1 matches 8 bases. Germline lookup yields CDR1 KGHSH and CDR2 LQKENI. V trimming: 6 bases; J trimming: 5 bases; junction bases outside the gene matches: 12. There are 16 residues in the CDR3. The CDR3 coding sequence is TGTGCCAGCTCCCCTGCTTACGGGACAGGAGACAATGAGCAGTTCTTC. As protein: CASSPAYGTGDNEQFF.

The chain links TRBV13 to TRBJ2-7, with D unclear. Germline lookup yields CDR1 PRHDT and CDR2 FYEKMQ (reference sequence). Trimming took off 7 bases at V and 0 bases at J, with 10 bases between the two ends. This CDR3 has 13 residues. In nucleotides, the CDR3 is TGTGCCAGCAAAGACGGGTTCTCCTACGAGCAGTACTTC. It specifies CASKDGFSYEQYF.

The CDR3 spells CASSPDKGASYNEQFF. The CDR3 nucleotides are TGCGCCAGCAGCCCCGATAAGGGGGCCTCCTACAATGAGCAGTTCTTC. The rearrangement joins TRBV5-1 to TRBJ2-1, with 7 bases aligning to TRBD1. Unmatched junction bases numbered 7, after V lost 4 bases and J lost 0 bases. The CDR3 sequence is 16 residues long. CDR1 is SGHRS, CDR2 YFSETQ, per germline. Based on the CDR3 plus reference TRBV5-1 and TRBJ2-1, the full variable domain is KAGVTQTPRYLIKTRGQQVTLSCSPISGHRSVSWYQQTPGQGLQFLFEYFSETQRNKGNFPGRFSGRQFSNSRSEMNVSTLELGDSALYLCASSPDKGASYNEQFFGPGTRLTVL.

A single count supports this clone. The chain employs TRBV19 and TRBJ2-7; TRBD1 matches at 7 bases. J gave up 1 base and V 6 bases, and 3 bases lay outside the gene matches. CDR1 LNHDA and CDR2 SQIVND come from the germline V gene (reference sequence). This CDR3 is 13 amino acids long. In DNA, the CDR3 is TGTGCCAGTAGGCCCAGGGGGTCCTACGAGCAGTACTTC. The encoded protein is CASRPRGSYEQYF.

The CDR3 nucleotides are TGTGCCAGCCGCCTGGGGGGGGCTGGAGAGACCCAGTACTTC. It yields the protein CASRLGGAGETQYF. The chain uses TRBV19 and TRBJ2-5, with D tentatively TRBD2 (7 bases). The CDR3 runs to 14 residues. V was trimmed by 9 bases and J by 4 bases, leaving 18 bases between them. Germline V gene data show CDR1 as LNHDA and CDR2 as SQIVND (reference sequence).

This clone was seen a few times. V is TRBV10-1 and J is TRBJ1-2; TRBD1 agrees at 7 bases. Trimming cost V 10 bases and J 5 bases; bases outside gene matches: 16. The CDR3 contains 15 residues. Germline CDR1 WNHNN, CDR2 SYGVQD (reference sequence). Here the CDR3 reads CANKIQTGIGYGYTF. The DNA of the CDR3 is TGCGCCAACAAGATTCAGACAGGGATCGGGTATGGCTACACCTTC.

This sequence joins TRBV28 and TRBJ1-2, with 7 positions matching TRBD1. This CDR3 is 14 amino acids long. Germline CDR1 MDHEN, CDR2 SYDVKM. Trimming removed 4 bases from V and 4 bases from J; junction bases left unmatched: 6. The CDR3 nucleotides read TGTGCCAGCAGTTCACGGGACAGCCGCTATGGCTACACCTTC. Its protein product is CASSSRDSRYGYTF.

This CDR3 reads CASSIRTGRGQPQHF. The CDR3, as DNA: TGTGCCAGTAGTATTAGGACAGGGCGGGGGCAGCCCCAGCATTTT. This chain joins TRBV19 and TRBJ1-5; TRBD1 matches 8 bases. CDR1 and CDR2 (germline): LNHDA, SQIVND (reference sequence). Trimming at V came to 3 bases and at J to 7 bases, leaving 8 bases not matched to a gene. The CDR3 is 15 residues long.